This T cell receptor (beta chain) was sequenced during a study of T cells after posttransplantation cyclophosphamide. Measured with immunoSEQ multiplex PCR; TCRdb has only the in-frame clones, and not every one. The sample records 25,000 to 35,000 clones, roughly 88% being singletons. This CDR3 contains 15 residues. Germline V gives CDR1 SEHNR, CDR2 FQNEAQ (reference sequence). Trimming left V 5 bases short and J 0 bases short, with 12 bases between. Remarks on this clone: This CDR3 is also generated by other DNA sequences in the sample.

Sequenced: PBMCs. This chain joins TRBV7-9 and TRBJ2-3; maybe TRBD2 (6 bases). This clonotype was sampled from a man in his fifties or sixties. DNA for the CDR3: TGTGCCAGCAGCCGCACCGGGGGTAGCACAGATACGCAGTATTTT. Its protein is CASSRTGGSTDTQYF.